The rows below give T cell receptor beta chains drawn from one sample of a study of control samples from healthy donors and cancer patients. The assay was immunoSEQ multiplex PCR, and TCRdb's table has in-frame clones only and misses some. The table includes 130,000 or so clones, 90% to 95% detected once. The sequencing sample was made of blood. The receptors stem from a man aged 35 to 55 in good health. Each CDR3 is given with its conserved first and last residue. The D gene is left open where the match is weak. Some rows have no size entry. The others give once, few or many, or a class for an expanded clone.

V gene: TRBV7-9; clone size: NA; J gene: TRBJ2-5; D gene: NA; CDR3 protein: CASSLRFADSKRQTQYF; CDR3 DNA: TGTGCCAGCAGCTTAAGGTTCGCAGACTCAAAAAGGCAGACCCAGTACTTC
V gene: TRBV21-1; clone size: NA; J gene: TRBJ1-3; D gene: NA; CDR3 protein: CASSKAPLDRGVSSGNTIYF; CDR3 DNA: TGTGCCAGCAGCAAAGCCCCATTGGACAGGGGGGTTTCCTCTGGAAACACCATATATTTT
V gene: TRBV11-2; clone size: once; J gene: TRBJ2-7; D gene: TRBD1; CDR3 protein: CASSLGQLTYEQYF; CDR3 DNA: TGTGCCAGCAGCCTGGGACAGTTAACCTACGAGCAGTACTTC
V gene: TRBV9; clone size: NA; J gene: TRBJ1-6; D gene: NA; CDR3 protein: CASSVEYRHNSPLHF; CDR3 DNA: TGTGCCAGCAGCGTAGAATACAGGCACAATTCACCCCTCCACTTT
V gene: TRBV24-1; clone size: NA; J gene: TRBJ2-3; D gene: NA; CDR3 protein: CATSDGWSDTQYF; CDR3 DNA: TGTGCCACCAGTGATGGATGGTCAGATACGCAGTATTTT
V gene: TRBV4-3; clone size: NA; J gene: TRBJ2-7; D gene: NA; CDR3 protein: CASSPGGQGGGYEQYF; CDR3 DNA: TGCGCCAGCAGCCCAGGCGGTCAGGGCGGTGGGTACGAGCAGTACTTC
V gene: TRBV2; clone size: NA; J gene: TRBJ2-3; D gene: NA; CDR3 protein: CASMVGEPMDTQYF; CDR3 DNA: TGTGCCAGCATGGTGGGGGAGCCGATGGATACGCAGTATTTT
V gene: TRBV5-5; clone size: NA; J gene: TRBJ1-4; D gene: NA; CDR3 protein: CASGVRVSTNEKLFF; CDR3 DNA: TGTGCCAGCGGGGTTCGGGTTTCAACTAATGAAAAACTGTTTTTT
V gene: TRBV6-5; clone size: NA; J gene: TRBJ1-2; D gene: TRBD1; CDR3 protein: CASRQTGGVGYGYTF; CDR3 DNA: TGTGCCAGCAGGCAAACAGGGGGCGTCGGCTATGGCTACACCTTC
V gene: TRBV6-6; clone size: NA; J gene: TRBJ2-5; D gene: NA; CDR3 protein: CASSYALQETQYF; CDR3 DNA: TGTGCCAGCAGTTATGCGTTACAAGAGACCCAGTACTTC
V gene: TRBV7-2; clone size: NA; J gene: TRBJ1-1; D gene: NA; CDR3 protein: CASSLSVNTEAFF; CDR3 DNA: TGTGCCAGCAGCTTAAGTGTGAACACTGAAGCTTTCTTT
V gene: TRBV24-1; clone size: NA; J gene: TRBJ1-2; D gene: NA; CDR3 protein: CATSDPGRSLGYTF; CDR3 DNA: TGTGCCACCAGTGATCCCGGACGGTCTCTCGGCTACACCTTC
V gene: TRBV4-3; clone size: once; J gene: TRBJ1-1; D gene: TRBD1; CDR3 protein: CASSQMAQGQLDTEAFF; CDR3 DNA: TGCGCCAGCAGCCAAATGGCCCAGGGACAGCTAGACACTGAAGCTTTCTTT
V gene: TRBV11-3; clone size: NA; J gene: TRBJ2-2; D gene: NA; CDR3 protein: CASSLERGVNTGELFF; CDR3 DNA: TGTGCCAGCAGCTTAGAAAGGGGGGTGAACACCGGGGAGCTGTTTTTT
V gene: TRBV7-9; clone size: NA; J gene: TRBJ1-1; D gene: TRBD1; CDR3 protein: CASSLVPGQGRAEAFF; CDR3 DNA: TGTGCCAGCAGCCTTGTCCCGGGACAGGGGAGAGCTGAAGCTTTCTTT
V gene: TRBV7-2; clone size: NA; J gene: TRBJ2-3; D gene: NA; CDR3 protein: CASSLLAFSTDTQYF; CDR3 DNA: TGTGCCAGCAGCTTACTAGCGTTCAGCACAGATACGCAGTATTTT
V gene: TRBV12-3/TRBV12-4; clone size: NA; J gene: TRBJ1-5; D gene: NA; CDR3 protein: CASSQWDQPQHF; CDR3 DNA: TGTGCCAGCAGTCAATGGGATCAGCCCCAGCATTTT
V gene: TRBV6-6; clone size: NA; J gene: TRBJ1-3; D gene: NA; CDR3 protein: CAARTAGSGNTIYF; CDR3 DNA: TGTGCCGCTCGGACGGCGGGCTCTGGAAACACCATATATTTT
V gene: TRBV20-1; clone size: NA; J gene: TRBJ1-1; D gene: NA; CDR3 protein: CSARVKTEAFF; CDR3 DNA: TGCAGTGCTAGAGTAAAAACCGAAGCTTTCTTT
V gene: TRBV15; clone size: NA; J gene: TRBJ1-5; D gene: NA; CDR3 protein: CATSRPGSQPGQPQHF; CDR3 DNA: TGTGCCACCAGCAGACCGGGCTCTCAACCGGGTCAGCCCCAGCATTTT
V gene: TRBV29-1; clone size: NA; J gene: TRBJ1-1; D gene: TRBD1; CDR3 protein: CSVQTGDTEAFF; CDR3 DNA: TGCAGCGTGCAGACAGGGGACACTGAAGCTTTCTTT
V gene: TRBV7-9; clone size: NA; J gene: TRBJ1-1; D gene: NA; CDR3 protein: CASSSPLNTEAFF; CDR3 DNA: TGTGCCAGCAGCTCCCCACTGAACACTGAAGCTTTCTTT
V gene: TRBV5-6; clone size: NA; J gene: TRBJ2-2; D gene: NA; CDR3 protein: CASIQGNTGELFF; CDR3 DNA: TGTGCCAGCATACAGGGGAACACCGGGGAGCTGTTTTTT
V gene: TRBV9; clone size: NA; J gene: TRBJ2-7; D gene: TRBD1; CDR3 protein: CASSQAGGFPYEQYF; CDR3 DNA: TGTGCCAGCAGCCAGGCAGGGGGCTTCCCCTACGAGCAGTACTTC
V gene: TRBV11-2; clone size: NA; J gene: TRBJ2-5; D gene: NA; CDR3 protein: CASSLDVTLEETQYF; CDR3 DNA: TGTGCCAGCAGCTTAGATGTAACGCTGGAAGAGACCCAGTACTTC
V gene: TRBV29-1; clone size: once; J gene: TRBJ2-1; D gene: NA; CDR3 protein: CSGRRSGILRRGNEQFF; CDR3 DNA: TGCAGCGGCCGTCGTTCGGGTATCCTTCGGCGGGGAAATGAGCAGTTCTTC
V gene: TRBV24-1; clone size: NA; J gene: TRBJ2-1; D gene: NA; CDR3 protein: CATSDYGGNEQFF; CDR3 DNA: TGTGCCACCAGTGATTACGGGGGTAATGAGCAGTTCTTC
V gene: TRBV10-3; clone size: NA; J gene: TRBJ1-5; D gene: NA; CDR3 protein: CAISESRRDQPQHF; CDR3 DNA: TGTGCCATCAGTGAGTCGAGGAGGGATCAGCCCCAGCATTTT
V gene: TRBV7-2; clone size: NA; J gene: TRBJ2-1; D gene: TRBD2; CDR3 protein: CASSFYRGLYNEQFF; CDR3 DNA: TGTGCCAGCAGCTTCTATCGGGGACTATACAATGAGCAGTTCTTC
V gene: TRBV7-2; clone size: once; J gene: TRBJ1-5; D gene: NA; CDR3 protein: CASSLSPGNNQPQHF; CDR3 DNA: TGTGCCAGCAGCTTATCTCCCGGGAACAATCAGCCCCAGCATTTT
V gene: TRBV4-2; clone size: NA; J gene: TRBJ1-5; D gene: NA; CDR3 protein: CASSQGQEDSNQPQHF; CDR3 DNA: TGTGCCAGCAGCCAAGGACAGGAAGATAGCAATCAGCCCCAGCATTTT
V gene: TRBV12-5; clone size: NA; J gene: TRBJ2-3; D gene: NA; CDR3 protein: CASGLVQGSTDTQYF; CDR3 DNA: TGTGCTAGTGGTTTGGTACAAGGGTCCACAGATACGCAGTATTTT
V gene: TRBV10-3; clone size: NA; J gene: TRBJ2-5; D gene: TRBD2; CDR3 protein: CAISVSGGPETQYF; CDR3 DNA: TGTGCCATCAGTGTCTCGGGGGGGCCGGAGACCCAGTACTTC
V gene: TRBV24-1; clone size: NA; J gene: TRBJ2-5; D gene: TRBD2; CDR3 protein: CATSTGLVNRQETQYF; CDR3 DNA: TGTGCCACCAGTACGGGACTAGTTAACAGGCAAGAGACCCAGTACTTC
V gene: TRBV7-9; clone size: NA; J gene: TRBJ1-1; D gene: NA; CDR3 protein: CASSFRGGNTEAFF; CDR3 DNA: TGTGCCAGCAGCTTTAGGGGCGGGAACACTGAAGCTTTCTTT
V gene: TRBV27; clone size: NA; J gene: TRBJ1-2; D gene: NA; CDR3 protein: CASKSGYGYTF; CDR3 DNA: TGTGCCAGCAAAAGTGGCTACGGCTACACCTTC
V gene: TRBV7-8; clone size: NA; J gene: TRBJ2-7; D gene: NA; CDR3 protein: CASSLARSIHEQYF; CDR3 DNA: TGTGCCAGCAGCTTAGCGCGCTCGATCCACGAGCAGTACTTC
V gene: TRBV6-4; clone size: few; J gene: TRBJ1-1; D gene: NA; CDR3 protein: CASSESAGMGNTEAFF; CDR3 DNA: TGTGCCAGCAGTGAATCGGCAGGGATGGGGAACACTGAAGCTTTCTTT
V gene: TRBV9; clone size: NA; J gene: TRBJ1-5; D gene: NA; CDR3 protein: CASSEGSGNQPQHF; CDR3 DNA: TGTGCCAGCAGCGAGGGGTCGGGCAATCAGCCCCAGCATTTT
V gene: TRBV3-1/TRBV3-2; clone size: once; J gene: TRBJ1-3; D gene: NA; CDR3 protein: CASSQDTGNTIYF; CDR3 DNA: TGTGCCAGCAGCCAAGACACAGGAAACACCATATATTTT
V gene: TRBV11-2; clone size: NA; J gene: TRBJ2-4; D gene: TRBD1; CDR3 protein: CASSLRDRDSGSAKNIQYF; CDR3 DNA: TGTGCCAGCAGCTTACGAGACAGGGATTCGGGGTCTGCCAAAAACATTCAGTACTTC
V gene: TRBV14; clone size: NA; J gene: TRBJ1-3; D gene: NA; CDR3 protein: CASSQVTTNTIYF; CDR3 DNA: TGTGCCAGCAGCCAAGTTACAACTAACACCATATATTTT
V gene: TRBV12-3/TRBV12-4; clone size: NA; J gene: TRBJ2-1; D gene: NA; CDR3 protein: CASSLAVEQFF; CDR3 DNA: TGTGCCAGCAGTTTAGCGGTGGAGCAGTTCTTC
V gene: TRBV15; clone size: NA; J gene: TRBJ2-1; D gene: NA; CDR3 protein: CVTSGSNEQFF; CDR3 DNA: TGTGTCACCAGCGGATCCAATGAGCAGTTCTTC
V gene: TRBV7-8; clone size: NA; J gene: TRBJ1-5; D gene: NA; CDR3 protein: CASSLRRNQPQHF; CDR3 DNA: TGTGCCAGCAGCTTGCGGCGCAATCAGCCCCAGCATTTT
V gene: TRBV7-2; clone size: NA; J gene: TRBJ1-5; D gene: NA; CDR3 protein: CASNPSRYSNQPQHF; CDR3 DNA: TGTGCCAGCAACCCATCCAGATATAGCAATCAGCCCCAGCATTTT
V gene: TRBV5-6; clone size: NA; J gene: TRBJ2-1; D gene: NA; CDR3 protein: CASSLQRVNSYNEQFF; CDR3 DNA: TGTGCCAGCAGCTTGCAACGGGTGAACTCCTACAATGAGCAGTTCTTC
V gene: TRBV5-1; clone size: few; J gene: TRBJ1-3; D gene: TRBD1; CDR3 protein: CASSLVQGAGNTIYF; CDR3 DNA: TGCGCCAGCAGCTTGGTACAGGGGGCTGGAAACACCATATATTTT
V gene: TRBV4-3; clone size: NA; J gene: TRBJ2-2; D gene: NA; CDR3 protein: CASSQEDGELFF; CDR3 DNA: TGCGCCAGCAGCCAAGAGGACGGGGAGCTGTTTTTT
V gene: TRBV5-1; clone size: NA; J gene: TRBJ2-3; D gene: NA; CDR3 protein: CASSLARHRTDTQYF; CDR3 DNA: TGCGCCAGCAGCTTGGCCAGACATAGGACAGATACGCAGTATTTT
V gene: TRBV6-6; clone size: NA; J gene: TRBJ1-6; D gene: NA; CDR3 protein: CASTRTDARSPLHF; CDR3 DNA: TGTGCCAGCACTAGGACAGACGCTAGATCACCCCTCCACTTT
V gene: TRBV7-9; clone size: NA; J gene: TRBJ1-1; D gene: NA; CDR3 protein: CASSLPGGHTEAFF; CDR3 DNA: TGTGCCAGCAGCCTCCCCGGGGGTCACACTGAAGCTTTCTTT
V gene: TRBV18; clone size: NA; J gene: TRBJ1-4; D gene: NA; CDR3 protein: CASSPSSSANEKLFF; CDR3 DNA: TGTGCCAGCTCACCATCCTCTTCGGCTAATGAAAAACTGTTTTTT
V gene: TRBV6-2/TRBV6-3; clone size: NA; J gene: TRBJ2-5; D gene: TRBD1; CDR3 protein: CASSLDREEVGETQYF; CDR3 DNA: TGTGCCAGCAGTTTGGACAGGGAGGAGGTCGGAGAGACCCAGTACTTC
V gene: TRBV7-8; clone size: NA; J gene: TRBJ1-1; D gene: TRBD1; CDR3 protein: CASSGQALDTEAFF; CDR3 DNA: TGTGCCAGCTCGGGACAGGCCTTGGACACTGAAGCTTTCTTT
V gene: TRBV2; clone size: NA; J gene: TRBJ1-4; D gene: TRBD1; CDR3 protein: CASRPPTGEDEKLFF; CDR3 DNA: TGTGCCAGCAGACCGCCGACAGGGGAAGATGAAAAACTGTTTTTT
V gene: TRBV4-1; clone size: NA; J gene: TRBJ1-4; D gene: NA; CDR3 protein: CASSRPGRVNEKLFF; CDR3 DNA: TGCGCCAGCAGCCGGCCGGGACGGGTTAATGAAAAACTGTTTTTT
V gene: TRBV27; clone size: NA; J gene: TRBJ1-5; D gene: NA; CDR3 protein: CASRSGSGWNQPQHF; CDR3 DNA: TGTGCCAGCAGGTCTGGTTCAGGGTGGAATCAGCCCCAGCATTTT